These 27 T cell receptor beta chains share one sample of origin, sequenced in a study of regulatory T cells. Amplification used 52 TRBV primers and 13 TRBJ primers. Some clones are missing from TCRdb's copy, which holds only in-frame ones; the method was immunoSEQ multiplex PCR. The repertoire has over 9,000 clones, 84% of them found once; the top ten carry over 9.5%. Sequences were obtained from CD8+ T cells sorted from blood. The receptors shown here come from a young adult with CD3G deficiency.

This sequence joins TRBV19 and TRBJ1-4; tentatively, D is TRBD1 (5 bases). There are 15 residues in the CDR3. Trimming cost V 1 base and J 12 bases, with 18 bases left between them. In germline, CDR1 is LNHDA, CDR2 SQIVND (reference sequence). CDR3 in DNA: TGTGCCAGTAGTATAGGAGACGGGACCGGAAGGGAACTGTTTTTT. Its protein is CASSIGDGTGRELFF.

The chain combines TRBV7-9 with TRBJ2-1, with 7 nucleotides matching TRBD2. The CDR3 covers 15 residues. V lost 1 base, J lost 5 bases, and 5 bases stayed unmatched. Germline-derived CDR1 and CDR2 are SEHNR and FQNEAQ (reference sequence). CDR3 DNA sequence: TGTGCCAGCAGCTTAGGGGGCGGGAGTCACAATGAGCAGTTCTTC. As protein: CASSLGGGSHNEQFF.

This chain uses TRBV7-3 with TRBJ2-7, with TRBD2 identical over 11 bases. The CDR3 loop spans 14 amino acids. Germline V gene lookup returns CDR1 SGHTA and CDR2 FQGTGA. V shed 2 bases, J shed 6 bases, and the junction held 3 bases outside the gene matches. The CDR3 DNA reads as TGTGCCAGCAGCTTAGGAGGACTAGCGGGCGAGCAGTACTTC. Translation gives CASSLGGLAGEQYF.

This clone has only one observation. This CDR3 reads CASSRLGQINEQFF. CDR3 in DNA: TGTGCCAGCAGTCGCCTCGGACAGATCAATGAGCAGTTCTTC. The chain recombines TRBV28 with TRBJ2-1; maybe TRBD1 (6 bases). From germline, CDR1 is MDHEN and CDR2 SYDVKM. Trimming shortened V by 5 bases and J by 6 bases, and 14 bases separated the two germline ends. This CDR3 has 14 residues.

The chain has TRBV27 and TRBJ1-6, with D possibly being TRBD1 (6 bases). This CDR3 is built from 15 residues. Germline V gives CDR1 MNHEY, CDR2 SMNVEV (reference sequence). The V and J ends lost 2 bases and 10 bases respectively, with 15 bases between them. CDR3 protein: CASSLRGGGRSPLHF. CDR3 in DNA: TGTGCCAGCAGTTTAAGAGGGGGGGGTAGATCACCCCTCCACTTT.

This sequence joins TRBV6-1 and TRBJ1-2; 8 bases are a match to TRBD1. The V and J ends lost 8 bases and 2 bases, in that order; junction bases with no gene match: 1. The CDR3 has 12 residues. Germline values: CDR1 MNHNS, CDR2 SASEGT. CDR3 sequence (DNA): TGTGCCAGCTACAGGGGGAACTATGGCTACACCTTC. Its protein product is CASYRGNYGYTF.

CDR3 residues: CASSLGPGDSSYEQYF. The CDR3 DNA reads TGTGCCAGCAGTTTGGGGCCAGGCGACAGCTCCTACGAGCAGTACTTC. J is TRBJ2-7 and V is TRBV28, with D perhaps matching TRBD1 (5 bases). CDR1 MDHEN and CDR2 SYDVKM come from the germline V gene. The V end lost 3 bases, the J end lost 0 bases, and 15 bases lay between the germline ends. There are 16 residues in the CDR3.

Concerning this clone: One end of the junction is discordant with germline, which a read error may explain. This chain uses TRBV6-1 with TRBJ2-7; 8 positions match TRBD1. Germline V CDR1 and CDR2: MNHNS, SASEGT. The CDR3 runs to 11 residues. The CDR3 DNA follows: TGTGCCAGCAGTACTCCGGGACAGGCCCGGTTC. Protein sequence: CASSTPGQARF.

J is TRBJ2-3 and V is TRBV9; 8 bases fit TRBD2. Germline V gene lookup returns CDR1 SGDLS and CDR2 YYNGEE. Trimming at V came to 4 bases and at J to 2 bases, leaving 9 bases not matched to a gene. The CDR3 spans 16 residues. CDR3 sequence (DNA): TGTGCCAGCAGCCCGGGGGGGGCAGGCCCCACAGATACGCAGTATTTT. The encoded protein is CASSPGGAGPTDTQYF.

This sequence joins TRBV6-1 and TRBJ2-3; 8 bases align to TRBD2. Germline loops: CDR1 MNHNS, CDR2 SASEGT. The junction had 6 bases not matched to a gene; V was cut back by 2 bases and J by 2 bases. This CDR3 contains 16 residues. CDR3 DNA sequence: TGTGCCAGCAGTGAAAATGGCGGGAGGTTCACAGATACGCAGTATTTT. Its protein product is CASSENGGRFTDTQYF.

The chain combines TRBV28 with TRBJ1-5; D gene ambiguous. Germline V gene lookup returns CDR1 MDHEN and CDR2 SYDVKM. Trimming left V 3 bases short and J 0 bases short, with 9 bases between. The CDR3 totals 15 residues. As DNA, the CDR3 is TGTGCCAGCAGTTTCGCAGAGTTTAGCAATCAGCCCCAGCATTTT. Protein: CASSFAEFSNQPQHF.

This rearrangement joins TRBV6-1 to TRBJ2-1; 11 nucleotides match TRBD2. Trimming took 8 bases from V and 7 from J; bases not matched to a gene: 10. This CDR3 spans 15 amino acids. The germline V gene encodes CDR1 MNHNS and CDR2 SASEGT. The CDR3: CASQRRLAGGNEQFF. DNA for the CDR3: TGTGCCAGCCAGCGGAGGCTAGCGGGGGGAAATGAGCAGTTCTTC.

The chain couples TRBV28 to TRBJ1-5; the D is unclear. Per germline, CDR1 MDHEN and CDR2 SYDVKM. V was shortened by 5 bases and J by 0 bases, with 5 bases between the two germline ends. The CDR3 consists of 13 residues. The CDR3 nucleotides are TGTGCCAGCAGTGCTTATAGCAATCAGCCCCAGCATTTT. Its translation: CASSAYSNQPQHF.

This sequence joins TRBV5-1 and TRBJ2-1, with TRBD2 as a possible D gene (7 bases). V was cut by 5 bases and J by 2 bases, with 14 bases left in between. Germline values: CDR1 SGHRS, CDR2 YFSETQ. The CDR3 runs to 15 residues. The CDR3 sequence: CASRVQGGAYNEQFF. As DNA, the CDR3 is TGCGCCAGCAGGGTTCAAGGGGGGGCCTACAATGAGCAGTTCTTC.

The V and J genes are TRBV18 and TRBJ1-1; 7 nucleotides agree with TRBD1. There are 14 residues in the CDR3. With 4 bases clipped from V and 8 bases from J, the junction kept 10 bases outside the gene matches. Germline assignment: CDR1 KGHSH and CDR2 LQKENI. The CDR3 DNA follows: TGTGCCAGCTCACAAGAATCAGGGGGTAAAGAAGCTTTCTTT. Its protein is CASSQESGGKEAFF.

This chain joins TRBV28 and TRBJ2-7, with 9 bases identical to TRBD2. Trimming took 6 bases from V and 4 from J; bases not matched to a gene: 7. CDR1 and CDR2 (germline): MDHEN, SYDVKM. The length of the CDR3 is 14 residues. The CDR3 nucleotides read TGTGCCAGCAGCTCTAGCGGGATGCCGTACGAGCAGTACTTC. Protein sequence: CASSSSGMPYEQYF.

J is TRBJ1-6 and V is TRBV6-5, with D maybe TRBD1 (6 bases). Germline CDR1 is MNHEY and CDR2 is SVGAGI. The CDR3 has 14 amino acids. Trimming took 9 bases from V and 7 from J, leaving 16 bases between them. The DNA for the CDR3 is TGTGCCAGTAGAGGGGGATTGGGGAATTCACCCCTCCACTTT. Its protein product is CASRGGLGNSPLHF.

This clone was counted a single time. The chain links TRBV28 to TRBJ2-6, with D possibly TRBD1 on 5 matching bases. The germline V gene has CDR1 MDHEN and CDR2 SYDVKM. V lost 5 bases and J 3 bases, leaving 11 bases between the germline ends. The CDR3 spans 15 residues. DNA for the CDR3: TGTGCCAGCAGTCTCAGGGTTGATGGGGCCAACGTCCTGACTTTC. Its protein is CASSLRVDGANVLTF.

The rearrangement links TRBV19 to TRBJ2-5; TRBD2 is a possible D gene (5 bases). The CDR3 has 16 residues. V lost 3 bases and J 3 bases, leaving 17 bases between the germline ends. Germline loops: CDR1 LNHDA, CDR2 SQIVND (reference sequence). The CDR3 nucleotides are TGTGCCAGTAGTATCGTTGGCGGGCTGGGTGAAGAGACCCAGTACTTC. Translation: CASSIVGGLGEETQYF.

The V gene is TRBV13, the J gene TRBJ2-7; TRBD1 or TRBD2 may be the D gene (5 bases each). Trimming took off 6 bases at V and 6 bases at J, with 15 bases between the two ends. CDR3 length equals 13 residues. Germline CDR1 PRHDT, CDR2 FYEKMQ (reference sequence). Here the CDR3 reads CASSEKGTLEQYF. The CDR3 nucleotides read TGTGCCAGCAGTGAAAAGGGGACCCTCGAGCAGTACTTC.

As DNA, the CDR3 is TGTGCCAGTAGTATACAGAGGACGGGAGTCTACGAGCAGTACTTC. Its protein is CASSIQRTGVYEQYF. This chain connects TRBV19 to TRBJ2-7; possible D gene TRBD2, 6 bases. Germline V gives CDR1 LNHDA, CDR2 SQIVND (reference sequence). This CDR3 has 15 residues. With 2 bases removed from V and 3 bases from J, the gap between germline ends came to 14 bases.

In DNA, the CDR3 is TGCGCCAGCAGCTCGCTGCCCGGGACTGCCCGGCTCGAGCAGTTCTTC. Translating it yields CASSSLPGTARLEQFF. V gene TRBV5-1 combines with J gene TRBJ2-1, with D perhaps TRBD2 (6 bases). The V gene's germline CDR1 is SGHRS and CDR2 YFSETQ. The germline V and J ends were trimmed by 3 bases and 10 bases, with 23 bases remaining between them. The CDR3 spans 16 residues.

The chain joins TRBV7-6 to TRBJ2-2; no clear D gene. V lost 1 base and J lost 4, with 7 bases in between. Looked up from germline, CDR1 is SGHVS and CDR2 is FNYEAQ. This CDR3 has 14 amino acids. The CDR3 here is CASSLVAGTGELFF. In nucleotides, the CDR3 is TGTGCCAGCAGCTTAGTGGCAGGCACCGGGGAGCTGTTTTTT. Complete variable domain (other parts from reference TRBV7-6 and TRBJ2-2): GAGVSQSPRYKVTKRGQDVALRCDPISGHVSLYWYRQALGQGPEFLTYFNYEAQQDKSGLPNDRFSAERPEGSISTLTIQRTEQRDSAMYRCASSLVAGTGELFFGEGSRLTVL.

V usage is TRBV10-3 and J usage is TRBJ2-7; a possible D gene is TRBD2 (6 bases). This CDR3 spans 13 amino acids. Germline V CDR1 and CDR2: ENHRY, SYGVKD. V shed 0 bases and J shed 3 bases, with 6 bases lying between them. Here the CDR3 DNA reads TGTGCCATCAGTGAGTCGGGAGGCTACGAGCAGTACTTC. Protein sequence: CAISESGGYEQYF.

The V and J genes are TRBV11-2 and TRBJ1-2, with 8 bases lining up with TRBD1. The CDR3 runs to 13 residues. Germline trimming cut 5 bases from V and 5 bases from J; bases unmatched to any gene: 4. CDR1 SGHAT and CDR2 FQNNGV come from the germline V gene. This CDR3 is CASSPGGGYGYTF. Here the CDR3 DNA reads TGTGCCAGCAGCCCAGGGGGCGGGTATGGCTACACCTTC.

V and J are TRBV6-1 and TRBJ1-2; D possibly corresponds to TRBD1 (5 bases). CDR3 length: 15 residues. V shed 7 bases and J shed 5 bases, with 20 bases lying between them. Per germline, CDR1 MNHNS and CDR2 SASEGT. The DNA for the CDR3 is TGTGCCAGCACCCTAGCTGGCAGGGTAAAGTATGGCTACACCTTC. Residues: CASTLAGRVKYGYTF.

V gene TRBV5-1 combines with J gene TRBJ2-1, with D possibly matching TRBD2 (5 bases). CDR3 length: 14 residues. Trimming removed 0 bases from V and 5 bases from J, with 9 bases in between. Per germline, CDR1 SGHRS and CDR2 YFSETQ. For the CDR3, the DNA is TGCGCCAGCAGCTTGGGCGGGCTAAACAATGAGCAGTTCTTC. Translated: CASSLGGLNNEQFF.